This TCR beta chain stems from a study of T-cell memory formation after mild COVID-19. Overall study context: TCR clusters showed largely donor specificity.

Whole-study findings and limits: CD4+ contracting clones were found mainly in CM and EM, and CD8+ ones in EMRA. A second wave expanding day 15 to 37 was CD4+-biased; contracting clones were balanced.

Comment on this clonotype: Its cognate antigen is unknown.

There are 16 residues in the CDR3. The ends lost 3 bases at V and 5 bases at J; junction bases unmatched: 11. From 5'RACE with constant-segment primers came TCR alpha and TCR beta cDNA libraries that carried sample barcodes and UMIs. TCRdb re-called the 5' RACE reads through MiXCR, storing one row per CDR3 protein. The sample contains about 470,000 distinct CDR3 sequences, roughly 20% of which appear only once. This sequence was found in an adult woman who had mild COVID-19 (a few samples of this study predate the infection). Cell type and time point are not known. The chain uses TRBV12-3 or TRBV12-4 and TRBJ2-5; 8 bases match TRBD1. Sequencing was performed on PBMCs or a T cell subset sorted from them (not recorded which). This chain's CDR3 is CASSLRSTGAGETQYF. The DNA of the CDR3 is TGTGCCAGCAGTTTGAGGTCGACAGGGGCTGGCGAGACCCAGTACTTC.